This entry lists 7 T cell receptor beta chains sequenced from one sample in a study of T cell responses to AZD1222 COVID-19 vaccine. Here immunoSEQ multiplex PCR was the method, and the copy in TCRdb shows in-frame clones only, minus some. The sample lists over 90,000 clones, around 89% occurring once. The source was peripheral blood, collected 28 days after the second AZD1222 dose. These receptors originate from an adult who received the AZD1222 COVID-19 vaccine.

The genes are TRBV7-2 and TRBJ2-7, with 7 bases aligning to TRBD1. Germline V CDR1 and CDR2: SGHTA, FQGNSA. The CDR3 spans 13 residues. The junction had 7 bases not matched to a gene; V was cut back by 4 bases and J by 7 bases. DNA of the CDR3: TGTGCCAGCAGCTCCAGGACAGGAGGAGAGCAGTACTTC. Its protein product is CASSSRTGGEQYF.

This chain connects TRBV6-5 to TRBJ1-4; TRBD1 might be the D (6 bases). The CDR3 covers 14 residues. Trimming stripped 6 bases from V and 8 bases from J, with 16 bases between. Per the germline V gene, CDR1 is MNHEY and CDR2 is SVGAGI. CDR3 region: CASSLGGGDEKLFF. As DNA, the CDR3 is TGTGCCAGCAGCCTAGGAGGGGGAGACGAAAAACTGTTTTTT.

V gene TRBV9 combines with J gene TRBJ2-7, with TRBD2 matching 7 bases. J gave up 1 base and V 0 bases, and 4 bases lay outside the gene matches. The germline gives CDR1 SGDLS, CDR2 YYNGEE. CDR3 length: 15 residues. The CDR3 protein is CASSVGSGASYEQYF. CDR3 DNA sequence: TGTGCCAGCAGCGTAGGGAGCGGGGCATCCTACGAGCAGTACTTC.

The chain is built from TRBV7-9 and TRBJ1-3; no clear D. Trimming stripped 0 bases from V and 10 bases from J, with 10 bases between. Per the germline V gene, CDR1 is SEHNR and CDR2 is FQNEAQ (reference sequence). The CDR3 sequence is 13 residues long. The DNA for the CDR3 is TGTGCCAGCAGCTTAGCCCTCGGGGAGACCATATATTTT. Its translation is CASSLALGETIYF.

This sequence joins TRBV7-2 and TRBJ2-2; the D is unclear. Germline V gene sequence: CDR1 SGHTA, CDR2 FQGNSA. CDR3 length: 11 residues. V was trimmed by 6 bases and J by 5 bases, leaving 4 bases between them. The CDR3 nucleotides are TGTGCCAGCAGACAGACCGGGGAGCTGTTTTTT. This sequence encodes CASRQTGELFF.

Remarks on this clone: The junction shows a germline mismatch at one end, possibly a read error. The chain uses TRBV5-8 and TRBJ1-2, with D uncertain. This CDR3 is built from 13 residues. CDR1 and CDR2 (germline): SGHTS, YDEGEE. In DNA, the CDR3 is TGTGCCAGCGGCTTGGCGACGGTTCTTGGCTACACCTTC. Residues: CASGLATVLGYTF. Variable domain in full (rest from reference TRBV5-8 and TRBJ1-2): EAGVTQSPTHLIKTRGQQATLRCSPISGHTSVYWYQQALGLGLQFLLWYDEGEERNRGNFPPRFSGRQFPNYSSELNVNALELEDSALYLCASGLATVLGYTFGSGTRLTVV.

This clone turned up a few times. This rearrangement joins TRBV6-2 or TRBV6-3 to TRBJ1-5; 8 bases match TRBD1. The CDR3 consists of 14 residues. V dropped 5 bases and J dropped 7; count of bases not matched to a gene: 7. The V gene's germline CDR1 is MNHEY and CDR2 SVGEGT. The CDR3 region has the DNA TGTGCCAGCAGTCCGGGACAGGCTCGGCAGCCCCAGCATTTT. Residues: CASSPGQARQPQHF.